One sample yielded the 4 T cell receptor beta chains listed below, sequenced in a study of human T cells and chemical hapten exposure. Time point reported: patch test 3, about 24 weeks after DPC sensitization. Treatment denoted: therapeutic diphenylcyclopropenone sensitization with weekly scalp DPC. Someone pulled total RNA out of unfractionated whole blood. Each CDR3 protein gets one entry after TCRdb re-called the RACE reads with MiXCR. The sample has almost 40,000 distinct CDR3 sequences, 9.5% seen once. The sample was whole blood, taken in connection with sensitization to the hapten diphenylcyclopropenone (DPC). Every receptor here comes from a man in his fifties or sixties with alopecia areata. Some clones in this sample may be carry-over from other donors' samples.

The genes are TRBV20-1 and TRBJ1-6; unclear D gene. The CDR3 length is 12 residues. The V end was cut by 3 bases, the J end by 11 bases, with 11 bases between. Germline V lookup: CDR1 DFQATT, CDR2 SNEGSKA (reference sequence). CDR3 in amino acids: CSASTKGPPLHF. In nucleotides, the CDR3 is TGCAGTGCTAGTACTAAGGGCCCACCCCTCCACTTT.

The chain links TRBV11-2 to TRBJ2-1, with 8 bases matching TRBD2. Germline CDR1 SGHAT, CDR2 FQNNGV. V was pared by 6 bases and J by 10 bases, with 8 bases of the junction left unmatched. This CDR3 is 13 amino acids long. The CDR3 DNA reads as TGTGCCAGCAGTCCCGGACTAGCTGTCGAGCAGTTCTTC. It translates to CASSPGLAVEQFF. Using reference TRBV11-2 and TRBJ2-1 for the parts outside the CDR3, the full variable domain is EAGVAQSPRYKIIEKRQSVAFWCNPISGHATLYWYQQILGQGPKLLIQFQNNGVVDDSQLPKDRFSAERLKGVDSTLKIQPAKLEDSAVYLCASSPGLAVEQFFGPGTRLTVL.

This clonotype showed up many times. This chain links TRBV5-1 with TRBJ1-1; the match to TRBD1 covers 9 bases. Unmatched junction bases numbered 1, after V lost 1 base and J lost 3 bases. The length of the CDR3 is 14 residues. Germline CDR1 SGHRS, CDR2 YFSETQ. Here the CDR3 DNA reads TGCGCCAGCAGCTTGACAGGGGGCGACACTGAAGCTTTCTTT. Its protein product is CASSLTGGDTEAFF.

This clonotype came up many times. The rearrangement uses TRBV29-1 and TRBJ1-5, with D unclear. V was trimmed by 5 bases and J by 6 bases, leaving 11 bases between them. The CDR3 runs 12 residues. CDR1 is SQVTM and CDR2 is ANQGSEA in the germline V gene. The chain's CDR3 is CSVSQAGQPQHF. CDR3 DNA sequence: TGCAGCGTTAGTCAGGCGGGTCAGCCCCAGCATTTT.